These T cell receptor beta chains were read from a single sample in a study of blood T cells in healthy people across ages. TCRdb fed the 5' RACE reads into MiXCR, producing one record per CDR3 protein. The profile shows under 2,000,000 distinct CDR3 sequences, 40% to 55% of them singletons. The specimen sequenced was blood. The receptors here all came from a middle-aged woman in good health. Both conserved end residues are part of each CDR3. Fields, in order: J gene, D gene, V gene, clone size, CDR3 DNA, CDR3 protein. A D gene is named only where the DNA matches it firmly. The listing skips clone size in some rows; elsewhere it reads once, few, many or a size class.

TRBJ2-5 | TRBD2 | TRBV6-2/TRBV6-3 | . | TGTGCCAGCAAGAGTAGCGGGGGATATGAGCAGTACTTC | CASKSSGGYEQYF
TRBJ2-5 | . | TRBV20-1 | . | TGCAGTAGGTTATTGGTCCCCCAAGAGACCCAGTACTTC | CSRLLVPQETQYF
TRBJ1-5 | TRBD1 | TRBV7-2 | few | TGTGCCAGCAGTCAATCAGGGGGACGTAGCAATCAGCCCCAGCATTTT | CASSQSGGRSNQPQHF
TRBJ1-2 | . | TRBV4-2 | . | TGTGCCAGCAGCCAAGATGTGGCAGGGAGTGGATATGGCTACACCTTC | CASSQDVAGSGYGYTF
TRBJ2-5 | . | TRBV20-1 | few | TGCAGTGCTAGATGGTGGGAGACCCAGTACTTC | CSARWWETQYF
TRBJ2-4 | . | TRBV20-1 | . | TGCAGTGCCCCAGCGGGTGGGGGGTACATTCAGTACTTC | CSAPAGGGYIQYF
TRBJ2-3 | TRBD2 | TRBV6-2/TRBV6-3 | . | TGTGCCAGCAGTTACTACGGGAGGGCAGATACGCAGTATTTT | CASSYYGRADTQYF
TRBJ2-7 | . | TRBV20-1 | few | TGCAGTGCTAGAGGGGCAGGGGCCTCCTACGAGCAGTACTTC | CSARGAGASYEQYF
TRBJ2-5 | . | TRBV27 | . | TGTGCCACCAAGAGACGAGGGCAAGAGACCCAGTACTTC | CATKRRGQETQYF
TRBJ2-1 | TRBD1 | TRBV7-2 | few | TGTGCCAGCTTACCCCGGGACAGGGGTTACAATGAGCAGTTCTTC | CASLPRDRGYNEQFF
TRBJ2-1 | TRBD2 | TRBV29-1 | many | TGCAGCGTGGAGAGCGGGGGGGACTACAATGAGCAGTTCTTC | CSVESGGDYNEQFF
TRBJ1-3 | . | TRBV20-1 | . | TGCAGTGCTAATGGGGTCGATTCTGGAAACACCATATATTTT | CSANGVDSGNTIYF
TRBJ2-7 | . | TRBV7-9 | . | TGTACCAGCAGCAAGGACGGGACAAGGCTCTACGAGCAGTACTTC | CTSSKDGTRLYEQYF
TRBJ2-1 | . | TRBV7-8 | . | TGTGCCAGCACCCTGAAGGCTTTCTCCTACAATGAGCAGTTCTTC | CASTLKAFSYNEQFF
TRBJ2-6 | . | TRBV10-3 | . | TGTGCCATCAGTGAGTTACAGGACCCCTCTGGGGCCAGCGTCCTGACTTTC | CAISELQDPSGASVLTF
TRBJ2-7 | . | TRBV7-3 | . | TGTGCCAGCAGTCGAAGGGCTGGCAGCTACTACGAGCAGTACTTC | CASSRRAGSYYEQYF
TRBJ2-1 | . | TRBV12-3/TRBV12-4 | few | TGTGCCAGCAAGGGGGCGGGGGGTTTACACAATGAGCAGTTCTTC | CASKGAGGLHNEQFF
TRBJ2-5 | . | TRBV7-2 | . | TGTGCCAGCAGCGGGGCGGACACACAAGAGACCCAGTACTTC | CASSGADTQETQYF
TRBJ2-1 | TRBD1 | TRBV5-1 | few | TGCGCCAGCAGCTTACAGGGGATGAATGAGCAGTTCTTC | CASSLQGMNEQFF
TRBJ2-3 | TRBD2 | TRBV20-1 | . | TGCAGTGCTAGAGTACTAGCGGGGGGGAGTAAGACAGATACGCAGTATTTT | CSARVLAGGSKTDTQYF
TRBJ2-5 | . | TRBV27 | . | TGTGCCAGCCGGGCAAATCCCGTAACAGGGGAGACCCAGTACTTC | CASRANPVTGETQYF
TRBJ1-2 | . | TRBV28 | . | TGTGCCAGCATCATAAGGGGGACGTCTGGCTACACCTTC | CASIIRGTSGYTF
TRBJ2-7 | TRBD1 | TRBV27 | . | TGTGCCAGCAGTATAGTACAGGGGTACGAGCAGTACTTC | CASSIVQGYEQYF
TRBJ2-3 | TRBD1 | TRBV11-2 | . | TGTGCCAGCAGCACACACAGGGGGCTCACAGATACGCAGTATTTT | CASSTHRGLTDTQYF
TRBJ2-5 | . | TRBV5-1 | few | TGCGCCAGCAGCCCGGTAGAGACGTCTTCTGCTGGAGAGACCCAGTACTTC | CASSPVETSSAGETQYF
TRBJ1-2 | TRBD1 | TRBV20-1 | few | TGCAGTGCTAGCCAGACAGGGGCTAACTATGGCTACACCTTC | CSASQTGANYGYTF
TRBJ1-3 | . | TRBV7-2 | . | TGTGCCAGCCAGACCCTGTCCGGAAACACCATATATTTT | CASQTLSGNTIYF
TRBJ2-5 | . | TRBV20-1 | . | TGCAGTCCCAAGTTGGGAGAGACCCAGTACTTC | CSPKLGETQYF
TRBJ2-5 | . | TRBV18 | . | TGTGCCAGCTCGAGCAACCGGGCCGATCAAGAGACCCAGTACTTC | CASSSNRADQETQYF
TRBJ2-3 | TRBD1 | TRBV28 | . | TGTGCCAGCAGCCTCCCTCCGGGACAGCGGTCCACAGATACGCAGTATTTT | CASSLPPGQRSTDTQYF
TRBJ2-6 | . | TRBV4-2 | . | TGTGCCGGCAGCGGGACAGCGAGCTCGGGGGCCAACGTCCTGACTTTC | CAGSGTASSGANVLTF
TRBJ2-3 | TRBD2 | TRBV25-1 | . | TGTGCCAGCAGTCTACCGGGGAGGGACACAGATACGCAGTATTTT | CASSLPGRDTDTQYF
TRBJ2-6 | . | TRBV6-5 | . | TGTGCCAGCAGTTACCTACAGCACTCTGGGGCCAACGTCCTGACTTTC | CASSYLQHSGANVLTF
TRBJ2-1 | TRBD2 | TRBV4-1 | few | TGCGCCAGCAGCCGACCCTTACTAGCGGGGCAGACCTACAATGAGCAGTTCTTC | CASSRPLLAGQTYNEQFF
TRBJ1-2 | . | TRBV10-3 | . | TGTGCCATCAGTGCAGCGACAGGACTCGATGGCTACACCTTC | CAISAATGLDGYTF
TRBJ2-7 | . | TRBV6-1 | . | TGTGCCGGCATTGGGGACTACGAGCAGTACTTC | CAGIGDYEQYF
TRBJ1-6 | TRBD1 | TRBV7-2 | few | TGTGCCAGCAGCTTAGGGACAGGGCCCCCTTATAATTCACCCCTCCACTTT | CASSLGTGPPYNSPLHF
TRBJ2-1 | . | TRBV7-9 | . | TGTGCCAGCTGCCGCCACACCCAAGAGACCCAGTTCTTC | CASCRHTQETQFF
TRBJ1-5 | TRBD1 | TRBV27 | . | TGTGCCAGCAGTTTATGGTCCGGACAGGGGGCAAATCAGCCCCAGCATTTT | CASSLWSGQGANQPQHF
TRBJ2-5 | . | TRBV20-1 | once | TGCAATGCTAGAGATTTTGGCCAAGAGACCCAGTACTTC | CNARDFGQETQYF
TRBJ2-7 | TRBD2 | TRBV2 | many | TGTGCCAGCACGGGGGGATACGAGCAGTACTTC | CASTGGYEQYF
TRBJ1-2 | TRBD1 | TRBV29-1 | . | TGCAGCGTTGACAGAGCGGACAGGGGAAGCGGCTACACCTTC | CSVDRADRGSGYTF
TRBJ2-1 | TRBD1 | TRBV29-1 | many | TGCAGCGTTCGACAGGGTGCCAATGAGCAGTTCTTC | CSVRQGANEQFF
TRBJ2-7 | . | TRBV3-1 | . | TGTGCCAGCAGCCACCAGGGGTACCCCTACGAGCAGTACTTC | CASSHQGYPYEQYF
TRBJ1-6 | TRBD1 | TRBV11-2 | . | TGTGCCAGCACTGGGACAGGGGTCGGGCCCCTCCACTTT | CASTGTGVGPLHF
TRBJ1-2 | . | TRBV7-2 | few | TGTGCCAGCAGCTTGACTTTGACCGGCTACACCTTC | CASSLTLTGYTF
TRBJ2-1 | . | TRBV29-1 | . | TGCAGCGTGAGCCAAGCGGTAATGCTAGAGACCCAGTTCTTC | CSVSQAVMLETQFF
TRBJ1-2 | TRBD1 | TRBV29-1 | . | TGCAGCGTACAGGGGGATATGGATGGCTACACCTTC | CSVQGDMDGYTF
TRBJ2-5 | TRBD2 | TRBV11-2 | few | TGTGCCAGCAGCTTAGCGCCGGGACTAGCGGCAGAGACCCAGTACTTC | CASSLAPGLAAETQYF
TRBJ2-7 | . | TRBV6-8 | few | TGTGCCAGCAGTTACCCCGGACGCCCCTACGAGCAGTACTTC | CASSYPGRPYEQYF
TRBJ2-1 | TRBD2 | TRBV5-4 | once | TGTGCCAGCAGCTTACGGGGGGAGACCTACAATGAGCAGTTCTTC | CASSLRGETYNEQFF